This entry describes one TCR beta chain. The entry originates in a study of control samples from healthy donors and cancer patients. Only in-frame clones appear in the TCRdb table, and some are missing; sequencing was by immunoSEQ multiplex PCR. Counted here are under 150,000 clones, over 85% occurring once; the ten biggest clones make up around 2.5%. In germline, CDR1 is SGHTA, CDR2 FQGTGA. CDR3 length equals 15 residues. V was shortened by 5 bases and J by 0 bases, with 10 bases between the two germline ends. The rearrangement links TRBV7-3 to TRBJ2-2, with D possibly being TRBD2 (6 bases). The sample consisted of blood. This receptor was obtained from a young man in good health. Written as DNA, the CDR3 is TGTGCCAGCAGCAGTAGCGGCCCGAACACCGGGGAGCTGTTTTTT. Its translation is CASSSSGPNTGELFF.